Reported below is one T cell receptor (beta chain). The target antigen is unknown. The sample comes from a study of T cells in localized non-small cell lung cancer. Study observations and caveats: A median of about 60 of the top 100 tumor clones appeared in adjacent lung, which was paired and uninvolved. Sequence data derive from only one tumor region, so heterogeneity remains possible.

V was pared by 3 bases and J by 5 bases, with 9 bases between. The CDR3 covers 12 residues. Germline CDR1 and CDR2: SQVTM and ANQGSEA. Some clones are missing from TCRdb's copy, which holds only in-frame ones; the method was immunoSEQ multiplex PCR. The table has 30,000 to 45,000 clones, about 90% seen once. The sample in question was peripheral blood, obtained before any cancer treatment. The receptor was derived from a woman aged 40-69 years with stage I lung adenocarcinoma. V gene TRBV29-1 combines with J gene TRBJ2-3; the D gene is possibly TRBD1 (6 bases). The CDR3, as DNA: TGCAGCGTTGATCAGGGGAGAGATACGCAGTATTTT. It is translated as CSVDQGRDTQYF.